The T cell receptor beta chain described here comes from a study of blood T cell repertoires in COVID-19. The table came from immunoSEQ multiplex PCR; TCRdb's copy has only in-frame clones and leaves some out. The table lists 360,000 or so clones, more than 70% of them singletons. The junction had 8 bases not matched to a gene; V was cut back by 2 bases and J by 4 bases. The CDR3 spans 17 residues. Germline V gives CDR1 LGHDT, CDR2 YNNKEL (reference sequence). The gene calls are TRBV3-1 (or the pseudogene TRBV3-2) and TRBJ2-3; 11 nucleotides line up with TRBD2. Sequencing was carried out using peripheral blood. This clonotype originated in a woman in her fifties or sixties with COVID-19, enrolled during active disease. As DNA, the CDR3 is TGTGCCAGCAGCCAATTAGCGGGGGGGAACTACCCAGATACGCAGTATTTT. Translated, it gives CASSQLAGGNYPDTQYF.